Included here is one TCR beta chain sequence, with context. V was clipped by 4 bases and J by 2 bases, with 11 bases between them. In germline, CDR1 is SEHNR, CDR2 FQNEAQ (reference sequence). CDR3 length: 14 residues. Original processing notes: Cell counts per sample came from amplifying reference gene primers. Clones were sequenced by immunoSEQ multiplex PCR, and TCRdb holds only the in-frame ones, with some missing. The V and J calls and clone size come from that table; D and trimming were worked out from the DNA. The sample has 150,000 or so clones; roughly nine tenths are singletons. The data derive from a study of blood T cell repertoires in COVID-19. Study context: Collection of acute and convalescent COVID-19 samples took place in the United States, Italy and Spain. From T cells, B-cell-depleted T cells, or PBMCs came the material, which was cDNA or gDNA.

Seattle patient enrollment occurred during active infection, with longitudinal follow-up thereafter. The rearrangement joins TRBV7-9 to TRBJ1-2, with D maybe TRBD1 (5 bases). Sequencing was carried out using peripheral blood. This TCR was sampled from a woman in her 70s with COVID-19, enrolled during active disease. The CDR3: CASSYLTENYGYTF. The CDR3 DNA reads TGTGCCAGCAGCTACTTGACAGAGAACTATGGCTACACCTTC.